This TCR beta chain originates from a study of CD8 T cells in ankylosing spondylitis. This clonotype appeared many times. Its matching antigen is unknown. CDR3 length: 16 residues. Trimming removed 2 bases at V and 6 bases at J, with 19 bases between. TCRdb called the 5' RACE reads again in MiXCR, with one record for every CDR3 protein. The table has roughly 300,000 distinct CDR3 sequences, 6.5% to 10% seen once. General study results and limits: Apparently characteristic of ankylosing spondylitis blood was a TCR beta motif (eight highly homologous variants). Disease-linked clones, CD8+, were relatively rare in peripheral blood.

The source is a male donor with ankylosing spondylitis. Material: blood, either unsorted or a sorted T cell fraction (not recorded which). The chain recombines TRBV12-3 or TRBV12-4 with TRBJ1-1, with D possibly being TRBD1 (6 bases). In nucleotides, the CDR3 is TGTGCCAGCAGTTTAAGGGGAGGGGGGCTAAACGCTGAAGCTTTCTTT. It translates to CASSLRGGGLNAEAFF.